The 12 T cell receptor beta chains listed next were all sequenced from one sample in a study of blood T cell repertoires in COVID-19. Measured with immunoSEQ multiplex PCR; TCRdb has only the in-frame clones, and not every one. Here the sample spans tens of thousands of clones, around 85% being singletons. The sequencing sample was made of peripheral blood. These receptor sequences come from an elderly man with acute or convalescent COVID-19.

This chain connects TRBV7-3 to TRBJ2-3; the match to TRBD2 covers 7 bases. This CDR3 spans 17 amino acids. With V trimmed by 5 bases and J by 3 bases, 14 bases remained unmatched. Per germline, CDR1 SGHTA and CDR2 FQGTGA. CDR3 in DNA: TGTGCCAGCAGCCGGAGAGCCGGGGGGACCGGGACAGATACGCAGTATTTT. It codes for CASSRRAGGTGTDTQYF.

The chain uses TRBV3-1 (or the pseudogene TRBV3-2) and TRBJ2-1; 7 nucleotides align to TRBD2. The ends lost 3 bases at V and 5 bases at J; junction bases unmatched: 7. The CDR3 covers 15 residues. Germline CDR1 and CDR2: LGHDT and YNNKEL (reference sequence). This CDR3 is CASSQAGARDNEQFF. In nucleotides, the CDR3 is TGTGCCAGCAGCCAGGCGGGAGCGCGGGACAATGAGCAGTTCTTC.

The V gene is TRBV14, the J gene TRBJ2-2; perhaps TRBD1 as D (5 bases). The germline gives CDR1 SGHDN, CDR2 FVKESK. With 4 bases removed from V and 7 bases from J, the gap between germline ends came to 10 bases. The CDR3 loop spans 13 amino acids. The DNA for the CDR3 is TGTGCCAGCAGCCGAACAAGGGGCGGGGAGCTGTTTTTT. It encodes CASSRTRGGELFF.

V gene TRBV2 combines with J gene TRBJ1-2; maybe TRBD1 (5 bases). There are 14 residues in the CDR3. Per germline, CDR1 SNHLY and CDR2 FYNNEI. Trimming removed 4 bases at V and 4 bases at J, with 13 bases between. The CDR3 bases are TGTGCCAGCAGTGCGGTCAGGGCGCTCTATGGCTACACCTTC. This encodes CASSAVRALYGYTF.

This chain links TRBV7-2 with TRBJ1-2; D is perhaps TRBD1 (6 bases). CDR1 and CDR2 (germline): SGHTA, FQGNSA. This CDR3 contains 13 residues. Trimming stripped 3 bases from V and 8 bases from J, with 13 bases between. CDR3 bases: TGTGCCAGCAGCTTTAGACAGGCCAGAGGCTACACCTTC. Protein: CASSFRQARGYTF.

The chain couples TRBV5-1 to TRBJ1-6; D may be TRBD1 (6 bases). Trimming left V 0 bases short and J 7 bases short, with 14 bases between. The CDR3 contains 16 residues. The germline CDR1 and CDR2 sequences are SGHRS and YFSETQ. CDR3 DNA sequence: TGCGCCAGCAGCTTGGTGGCAGGGGAAGGGAATTCACCCCTCCACTTT. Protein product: CASSLVAGEGNSPLHF. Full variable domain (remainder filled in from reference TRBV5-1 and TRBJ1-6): KAGVTQTPRYLIKTRGQQVTLSCSPISGHRSVSWYQQTPGQGLQFLFEYFSETQRNKGNFPGRFSGRQFSNSRSEMNVSTLELGDSALYLCASSLVAGEGNSPLHFGNGTRLTVT.

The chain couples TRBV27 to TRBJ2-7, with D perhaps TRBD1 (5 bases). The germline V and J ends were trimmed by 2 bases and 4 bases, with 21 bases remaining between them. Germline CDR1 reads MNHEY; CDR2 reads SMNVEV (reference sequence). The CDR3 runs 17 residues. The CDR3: CASSLNAPGRARYEQYF. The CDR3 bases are TGTGCCAGCAGTTTAAATGCCCCGGGCAGGGCGAGATACGAGCAGTACTTC.

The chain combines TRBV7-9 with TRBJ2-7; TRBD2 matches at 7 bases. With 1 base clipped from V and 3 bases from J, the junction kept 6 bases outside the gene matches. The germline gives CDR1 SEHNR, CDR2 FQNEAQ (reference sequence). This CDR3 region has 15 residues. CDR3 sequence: CASSLDGGSSYEQYF. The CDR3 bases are TGTGCCAGCAGCTTAGACGGGGGGTCTAGCTACGAGCAGTACTTC.

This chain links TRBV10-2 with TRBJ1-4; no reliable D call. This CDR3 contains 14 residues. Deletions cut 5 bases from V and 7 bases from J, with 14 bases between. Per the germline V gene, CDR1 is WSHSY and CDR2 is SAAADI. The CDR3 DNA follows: TGCGCCAGCAGTACCCCCCCAGGTTTTGAAAAACTGTTTTTT. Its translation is CASSTPPGFEKLFF.

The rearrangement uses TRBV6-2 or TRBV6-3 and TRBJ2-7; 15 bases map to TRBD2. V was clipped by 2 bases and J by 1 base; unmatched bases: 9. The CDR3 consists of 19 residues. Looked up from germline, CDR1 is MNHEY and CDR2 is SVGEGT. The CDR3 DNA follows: TGTGCCAGCAGTTACCCCGGGACTAGCGGGGGGCCGCTTTCCTACGAGCAGTACTTC. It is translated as CASSYPGTSGGPLSYEQYF.

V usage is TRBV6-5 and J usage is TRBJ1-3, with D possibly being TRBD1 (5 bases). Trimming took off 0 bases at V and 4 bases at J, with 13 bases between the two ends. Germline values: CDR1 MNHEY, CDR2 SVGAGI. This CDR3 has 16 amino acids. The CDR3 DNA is TGTGCCAGCAGTTACTCGAAGTGGGGGAGGGGAAACACCATATATTTT. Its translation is CASSYSKWGRGNTIYF.

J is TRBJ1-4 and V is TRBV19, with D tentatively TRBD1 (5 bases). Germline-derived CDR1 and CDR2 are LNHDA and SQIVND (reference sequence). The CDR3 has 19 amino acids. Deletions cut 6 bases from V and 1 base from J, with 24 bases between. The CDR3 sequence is CASRPPAPGTRGTNEKLFF. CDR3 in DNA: TGTGCCAGTAGGCCCCCAGCCCCCGGGACTCGCGGAACTAATGAAAAACTGTTTTTT.